Listed below are T cell receptor beta chains from one sample, sequenced in a study of somatic mutations in cytotoxic T cells in rheumatoid arthritis. Sequencing was performed with immunoSEQ multiplex PCR; in TCRdb, only in-frame clones are kept and a portion is missing. Of approximately 4,800 clones in the sample, around 84% are singletons; the top ten hold 35% to 45%. Sequenced input: CD8+ T cells sorted from blood. Receptor source: a woman aged 50 to 65 with rheumatoid arthritis. The CDR3 runs from the conserved cysteine through the conserved F or W. The D gene is left open where the match is weak. The size entry is marked missing in some rows and otherwise reads once, few, many or a size class.

j_call d_call clone_size v_call cdr3_nt cdr3_aa
TRBJ2-2 . few TRBV5-6 TGTGCCAGCAGCTTGCGGGGGAACACCGGGGAGCTGTTTTTT CASSLRGNTGELFF
TRBJ1-1 . few TRBV18 TGTGCCAGCTCACCGGGGCCCGGGGGTACTGACACTGAAGCTTTCTTT CASSPGPGGTDTEAFF
TRBJ1-4 . large TRBV6-5 TGTGCCAGCAGCAGGGTCTCTAATGAAAAACTGTTTTTT CASSRVSNEKLFF
TRBJ1-2 . once TRBV5-4 TGTGCCAGCAGCTTGGGTCGAGGGGGGGGGAATGGCTACACCTTC CASSLGRGGGNGYTF
TRBJ2-7 . . TRBV19 TGTGCCAGTAGTATGCCGGGGGTGTACGACGAGCAGTACTTC CASSMPGVYDEQYF
TRBJ2-3 . . TRBV7-2 TGTGCCAGCAGCTTATTGGGCCCTAGCACAGATACGCAGTATTTT CASSLLGPSTDTQYF
TRBJ2-1 TRBD2 . TRBV19 TGTGCCAGTAGTATCCAGCGGGGGGGCCTCAATGAGCAGTTCTTC CASSIQRGGLNEQFF
TRBJ1-2 TRBD1 . TRBV15 TGTGCCACCAGCAGGGGTGGGACAGAAAACTATGGCTACACCTTC CATSRGGTENYGYTF
TRBJ2-5 TRBD2 . TRBV13 TGTGCCAGCAGCACCTCCCCGGTGGGGGGACTAGGGGCGGAGACCCAGTACTTC CASSTSPVGGLGAETQYF
TRBJ2-3 . once TRBV9 TGTGCCAGCAGCCCTTTCAGGGAGGAAGATACGCAGTATTTT CASSPFREEDTQYF
TRBJ2-3 . . TRBV5-1 TGCGCCAGCAGCTCGGGACTGAGCTATACAGAGTGGGCAGATACGCAGTATTTT CASSSGLSYTEWADTQYF
TRBJ1-2 . . TRBV28 TGTGCCAGCAGCACCCCGGGATCGGGGAGCTTTACCTTC CASSTPGSGSFTF
TRBJ2-7 . . TRBV5-1 TGCGCCAGCAGCAAAGCCGGGTCGACCTACGAGCAGTACTTC CASSKAGSTYEQYF
TRBJ2-1 TRBD1 . TRBV9 TGTGCCAGCGGCACGGGGGGACAGGGGAGCGATGAGCAGTTCTTC CASGTGGQGSDEQFF
TRBJ2-3 . once TRBV18 TGTGCCAGCTCACCTATCCCTGGGGGGTTCACAGATACGCAGTATTTT CASSPIPGGFTDTQYF
TRBJ1-3 TRBD1 . TRBV5-1 TGCGCCAGCAGCTCGACAGGGTCGGGCCCCTCTGGAAACACCATATATTTT CASSSTGSGPSGNTIYF
TRBJ2-7 TRBD2 . TRBV6-5 TGTGCCAGCAGTATAGGGGAGGGATTAGGTTACGAGCAGTACTTC CASSIGEGLGYEQYF
TRBJ2-2 . . TRBV9 TGTGCCAGCAGCGTAGGGGACAATGCTGGGGAGCTGTTTTTT CASSVGDNAGELFF
TRBJ2-3 . . TRBV5-1 TGCGCCAGCAGCTTGGTGGGGCCCACAGATACGCAGTATTTT CASSLVGPTDTQYF
TRBJ2-7 TRBD1 once TRBV10-2 TGCGCCAGCAGTGTGACAGGGGCCTACGAGCAGTACTTC CASSVTGAYEQYF
TRBJ1-6 TRBD1 . TRBV6-1 TGTGCCAGCAGTGCGACAGGGCCAAGCTCACCCCTCCACTTT CASSATGPSSPLHF
TRBJ1-1 . . TRBV30 TGTGCCTGGAGTGTCGGGTACACTGAAGCTTTCTTT CAWSVGYTEAFF
TRBJ1-1 . . TRBV5-4 TGTGCCAGCAGCGAACAGACGAACACTGAAGCTTTCTTT CASSEQTNTEAFF
TRBJ2-7 TRBD1 . TRBV7-6 TGTGCCAGCAGCTTAGGGACAGGGACCTACGAGCAGTACTTC CASSLGTGTYEQYF
TRBJ1-6 . once TRBV18 TGTGCCAGCTCACCATCAGGGCCAGGGGTAAATTCACCCCTCCACTTT CASSPSGPGVNSPLHF
TRBJ1-4 . . TRBV7-9 TGTGCCAGCAGCTCGACCGACAGTGCCCTTTCGAGGAAACTGTTTTTT CASSSTDSALSRKLFF
TRBJ1-6 TRBD1 . TRBV4-2 TGTGCCAGCAGCCAAGATGGGGACAGGAATTCACCCCTCCACTTT CASSQDGDRNSPLHF
TRBJ1-6 . once TRBV5-1 TGCGCCAGCAGAAAGCTCAATTCACCCCTCCACTTT CASRKLNSPLHF
TRBJ1-1 . . TRBV7-6 TGTGCCAGCAGCGCGGGGGCGAACACTGAAGCTTTCTTT CASSAGANTEAFF
TRBJ1-1 . . TRBV25-1 TGTGCCAGCGGGCTGGGTCAGATTTCAGTCTTT CASGLGQISVF
TRBJ1-5 . . TRBV9 TGTGCCAGCAGCGTAGGGTGGGAGAGGGGAGGTAAAGCAAATCAGCCCCAGCATTTT CASSVGWERGGKANQPQHF
TRBJ2-1 TRBD2 . TRBV9 TGTGCCAGCAGCGGAAGGAGCGGGGTAGTGGGGAATGAGCAGTTCTTC CASSGRSGVVGNEQFF
TRBJ1-6 . . TRBV4-1 TGCGCCAGCAGCCAAGAGTCGGGACAAAATTCACCCCTCCACTTT CASSQESGQNSPLHF
TRBJ1-2 TRBD1 . TRBV19 TGTGCCAGTAGTATAGTTCTACGACAGGGATCCTATGGCTACACCTTC CASSIVLRQGSYGYTF
TRBJ1-2 . . TRBV27 TGTGCCAGCACCCTGGACGCCACGGGGGACTATGGCTACACCTTC CASTLDATGDYGYTF
TRBJ2-1 TRBD2 . TRBV6-5 TGTGCCAGCAGCCTAGCGGGGGGGCCGGGGGCGCAGTTCTTC CASSLAGGPGAQFF
TRBJ1-2 . . TRBV4-1 TGCGCCAGCAGCCATCGAGTGACAGTCGAAGCTTATGGCTACACCTTC CASSHRVTVEAYGYTF
TRBJ1-1 . . TRBV29-1 TGCAGCGTTGAGCGGGGGAACACTGAAGCTTTCTTT CSVERGNTEAFF
TRBJ2-3 TRBD1 . TRBV9 TGTGCCAGCAGCGTACGGGACAGCTACACAGATACGCAGTATTTT CASSVRDSYTDTQYF
TRBJ1-2 . . TRBV7-9 TGTGCCAGCAGCCCTTCCGTAGAGCATGGCTACACCTTC CASSPSVEHGYTF
TRBJ1-2 TRBD1 . TRBV5-4 TGTGCCAGCAGCTTGGGGGACAGTGGGGGCTATGGCTACACCTTC CASSLGDSGGYGYTF
TRBJ1-1 . . TRBV6-1 TGTGCCACCAGTGAAGGCTCAGGGAACACTGAAGCTTTCTTT CATSEGSGNTEAFF
TRBJ1-1 . . TRBV5-6 TGTGCCAGCAGCGTGATAGGGGCTGAAGCTTTCTTT CASSVIGAEAFF
TRBJ2-3 . few TRBV6-5 TGTGCCAGCAGCCCACTCGGTGCTAGCACAGATACGCAGTATTTT CASSPLGASTDTQYF
TRBJ1-6 . . TRBV9 TGTGCCAGCAGCGTAGACCCAACCGGTTCATCCCCCCTCCACTTT CASSVDPTGSSPLHF
TRBJ2-1 TRBD2 few TRBV2 TGTGCCAGGACCGACTTGTCGATATTGGGGGGGATCTACAATGAGCAGTTCTTC CARTDLSILGGIYNEQFF
TRBJ2-2 TRBD1 . TRBV7-6 TGTGCCAGCAGGTTGGGACAGGGGCGTACCGGGGAGCTGTTTTTT CASRLGQGRTGELFF
TRBJ2-7 . . TRBV11-3 TGTGCCAGCAGCTTAAATCCGGGTCCCACCTACGAGCAGTACTTC CASSLNPGPTYEQYF
TRBJ1-2 TRBD1 . TRBV4-2 TGTGCCAGCAGCCAAGAAAACCCGGGACAGGCTATTTATGGCTACACCTTC CASSQENPGQAIYGYTF
TRBJ1-1 TRBD1 . TRBV14 TGTGCCAGCAGTCGGGACAGAATCATGAACACTGAAGCTTTCTTT CASSRDRIMNTEAFF
TRBJ2-7 TRBD1 . TRBV11-2 TGTGCCAGCAGCCTAAGGACAGGCGACGAGCAGTACTTC CASSLRTGDEQYF
TRBJ1-2 . once TRBV6-5 TGTGCCAGCAGCCTGGGGGGGGGCTATGGCTACACCTTC CASSLGGGYGYTF
TRBJ2-1 . . TRBV19 TGTGCCAGTACGACGGGGTACAATGAGCAGTTCTTC CASTTGYNEQFF
TRBJ2-1 . . TRBV2 TGTGCCAGCAGTGAGGGAGGAGGAGATGAGCAGTTCTTC CASSEGGGDEQFF
TRBJ2-7 . . TRBV27 TGTGCCAGCAGTCCACTGGGGCCCTCCTACGAGCAGTACTTC CASSPLGPSYEQYF
TRBJ2-4 . . TRBV5-6 TGTGCCAGCAGGGACTCCAGGAACAAAAACATTCAGTACTTC CASRDSRNKNIQYF
TRBJ2-1 TRBD2 . TRBV10-1 TGCGCCAGCAGTGACGGGACTACGGACTACAATGAGCAGTTCTTC CASSDGTTDYNEQFF
TRBJ1-6 . . TRBV7-9 TGTGCCAGCAGCGCCGTTGGTGGGGGGGCTCAAGGTTCACCCCTCCACTTT CASSAVGGGAQGSPLHF
TRBJ2-7 TRBD1 . TRBV7-9 TGTGCCAGCAGCCACAACCTCAGGGGGCGGAACGAGCAGTACTTC CASSHNLRGRNEQYF
TRBJ1-2 . . TRBV7-9 TGTGCCAGCAGCTTAGGGGGAGCAGGGAGGAACCTCTATGGCTACACCTTC CASSLGGAGRNLYGYTF